These T cell receptor beta chains were read from a single sample in a study of cytomegalovirus exposure and HLA in healthy donors. Repertoires were generated with immunoSEQ multiplex PCR, while TCRdb's copy carries only in-frame clones and drops some. The sample holds some 66,000 clones, around 80% seen once. The sequenced sample consisted of PBMCs. The receptors were sampled from a middle-aged man in good health and CMV-seronegative. The CDR3 runs from the conserved cysteine through the conserved F or W. The order of the fields is J gene, V gene, clone size, D gene, CDR3 protein, CDR3 DNA. The D gene is left open where the match is weak. Not every row has a clone size; where given, it reads once, few, many or a size class.

TRBJ2-3,TRBV29-1,.,TRBD1,CSVEGQTTDTQYF,TGCAGCGTTGAGGGACAGACCACAGATACGCAGTATTTT
TRBJ1-2,TRBV29-1,.,TRBD1,CSVVGTGNYGYTF,TGCAGCGTGGTTGGGACAGGGAACTATGGCTACACCTTC
TRBJ1-5,TRBV5-1,few,.,CARTKQGSNQPQHF,TGCGCCAGGACGAAACAGGGAAGCAATCAGCCCCAGCATTTT
TRBJ1-1,TRBV2,few,TRBD1,CASSIQGALNTEAFF,TGTGCCAGCAGTATTCAGGGGGCACTGAACACTGAAGCTTTCTTT
TRBJ2-3,TRBV7-6,.,.,CASSLGGPPADTQYF,TGTGCCAGCAGCTTAGGCGGGCCGCCGGCGGATACGCAGTATTTT
TRBJ2-7,TRBV2,hyperexpanded,TRBD1,CASSALTGQSEQYF,TGTGCCAGCAGTGCCTTGACAGGGCAGAGCGAGCAGTACTTC
TRBJ2-3,TRBV12-5,few,.,CASGLSDTQYF,TGTGCTAGTGGCCTTTCAGATACGCAGTATTTT
TRBJ1-1,TRBV28,few,.,CASRSGFTEAFF,TGTGCCAGCAGATCAGGGTTCACTGAAGCTTTCTTT
TRBJ2-1,TRBV19,.,TRBD2,CASSNQLAGGDNEQFF,TGTGCCAGTAGTAACCAACTAGCGGGAGGAGACAATGAGCAGTTCTTC
TRBJ2-7,TRBV7-9,once,TRBD2,CASSYGASGTHEQYF,TGTGCCAGCAGCTATGGGGCTAGCGGGACTCACGAGCAGTACTTC
TRBJ2-3,TRBV4-1,.,.,CASSPIGGLSTDTQYF,TGCGCCAGCAGCCCGATTGGCGGACTCAGCACAGATACGCAGTATTTT
TRBJ2-1,TRBV7-2,.,.,CASSLVGSADEQFF,TGTGCCAGCAGCTTAGTTGGAAGCGCTGATGAGCAGTTCTTC
TRBJ1-2,TRBV18,.,.,CASSPAREGGYTF,TGTGCCAGCTCACCAGCCAGGGAGGGCGGCTACACCTTC
TRBJ2-2,TRBV2,.,TRBD1,CASSVRTGTGELFF,TGTGCCAGCAGTGTCCGGACAGGCACCGGGGAGCTGTTTTTT
TRBJ1-1,TRBV7-2,.,.,CASSFQAGGANTEAFF,TGTGCCAGCAGCTTTCAGGCGGGGGGCGCGAACACTGAAGCTTTCTTT
TRBJ1-1,TRBV20-1,.,.,CSARTEKAFF,TGCAGTGCTCGAACAGAAAAAGCTTTCTTT
TRBJ1-1,TRBV19,.,.,CASSILAGSTEAFF,TGTGCCAGTAGTATTTTAGCCGGATCGACTGAAGCTTTCTTT
TRBJ1-5,TRBV6-6,.,TRBD1,CASRAGTGSEAQHF,TGTGCCAGCAGGGCCGGGACAGGCAGCGAGGCCCAGCATTTT
TRBJ2-7,TRBV29-1,once,.,CSVVGHSYEQYF,TGCAGCGTTGTGGGACACTCCTACGAGCAGTACTTC
TRBJ2-1,TRBV7-3,.,.,CASSPQGRGIYNEQFF,TGTGCCAGCAGCCCCCAGGGAAGGGGGATATACAATGAGCAGTTCTTC
TRBJ2-7,TRBV5-4,.,TRBD2,CASSYQTSDRLEQYF,TGTGCCAGCAGCTACCAGACTAGCGATCGTCTCGAGCAGTACTTC
TRBJ2-3,TRBV28,once,TRBD2,CASSATPLAGVWGTDTQYF,TGTGCCAGCAGCGCAACTCCCCTAGCGGGAGTTTGGGGTACAGATACGCAGTATTTT
TRBJ1-2,TRBV25-1,.,.,CAAGAGYGYTF,TGTGCCGCTGGGGCAGGGTATGGCTACACCTTC
TRBJ2-3,TRBV28,.,TRBD1,CASRGTGFTDTQYF,TGTGCCAGCAGGGGGACAGGGTTTACAGATACGCAGTATTTT
TRBJ2-1,TRBV2,.,TRBD2,CASKEVAGTTRTFLHNEQFF,TGTGCCAGCAAGGAAGTTGCCGGGACTACCCGAACCTTCCTTCACAATGAGCAGTTCTTC
TRBJ2-1,TRBV18,few,TRBD2,CASSNRVAGDGAGQFF,TGTGCCAGCTCGAATAGGGTAGCGGGAGATGGAGCTGGGCAGTTCTTC
TRBJ2-7,TRBV15,.,.,CATSREKGTSRAYEQYF,TGTGCCACCAGCAGAGAAAAGGGAACTAGCAGAGCCTACGAGCAGTACTTC
TRBJ1-4,TRBV5-1,.,.,CASSFTGSATNEKLFF,TGCGCCAGCAGCTTTACAGGGTCCGCAACTAATGAAAAACTGTTTTTT
TRBJ2-5,TRBV4-2,few,TRBD2,CASSPGTSGPQETQYF,TGTGCCAGCAGCCCGGGGACTAGCGGACCACAAGAGACCCAGTACTTC
TRBJ2-6,TRBV7-9,.,.,CASSSLSSSGANVLTF,TGTGCCAGCAGCTCTTTGTCTTCCTCTGGGGCCAACGTCCTGACTTTC
TRBJ1-2,TRBV28,.,.,CTSSLNPYLYGYTF,TGTACCAGCAGTTTAAATCCCTACCTTTATGGCTACACCTTC
TRBJ2-1,TRBV4-1,.,.,CASSQDIPGNNEQFF,TGCGCCAGCAGCCAAGATATCCCGGGAAACAATGAGCAGTTCTTC
TRBJ2-1,TRBV5-1,.,TRBD2,CASSFGLGDRNEQFF,TGCGCCAGCAGCTTCGGACTAGGGGATCGCAATGAGCAGTTCTTC
TRBJ1-5,TRBV28,.,TRBD1,CASRGQGGNQPQHF,TGTGCCAGCAGGGGACAGGGCGGCAATCAGCCCCAGCATTTT
TRBJ2-3,TRBV5-1,.,.,CASSPDRLDTQYF,TGCGCCAGCAGCCCTGACAGGCTAGATACGCAGTATTTT
TRBJ1-2,TRBV6-6,.,TRBD1,CASSSLPRQGPYGYTF,TGTGCCAGCAGTTCCCTTCCAAGACAGGGACCCTATGGCTACACCTTC
TRBJ2-1,TRBV12-1,.,.,CASSFVLAGDRSEQFF,TGTGCCAGCAGCTTTGTCCTAGCGGGAGATCGGAGTGAGCAGTTCTTC
TRBJ2-2,TRBV25-1,.,TRBD1,CASTGQGLWTGELFF,TGTGCCAGCACCGGACAGGGCCTCTGGACCGGGGAGCTGTTTTTT